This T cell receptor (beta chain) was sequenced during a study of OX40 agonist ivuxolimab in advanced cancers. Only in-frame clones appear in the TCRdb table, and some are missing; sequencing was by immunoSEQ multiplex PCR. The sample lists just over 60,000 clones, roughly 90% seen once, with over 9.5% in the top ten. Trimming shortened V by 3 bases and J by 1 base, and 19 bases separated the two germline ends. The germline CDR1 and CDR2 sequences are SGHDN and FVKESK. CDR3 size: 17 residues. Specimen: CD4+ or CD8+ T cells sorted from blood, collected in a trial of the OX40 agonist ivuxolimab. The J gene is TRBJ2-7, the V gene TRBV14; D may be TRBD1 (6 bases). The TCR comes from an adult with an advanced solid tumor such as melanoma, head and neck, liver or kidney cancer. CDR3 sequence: CASSHGSRTEFSYEQYF. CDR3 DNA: TGTGCCAGCAGCCACGGCAGTAGGACAGAGTTTTCCTACGAGCAGTACTTC.